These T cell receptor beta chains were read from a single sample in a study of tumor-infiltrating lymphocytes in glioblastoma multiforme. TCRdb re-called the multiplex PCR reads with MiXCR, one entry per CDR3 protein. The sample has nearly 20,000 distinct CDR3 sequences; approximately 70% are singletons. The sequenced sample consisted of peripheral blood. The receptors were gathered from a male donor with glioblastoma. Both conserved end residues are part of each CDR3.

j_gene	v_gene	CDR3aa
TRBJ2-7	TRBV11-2	CASSAFSGSQSYEQYF
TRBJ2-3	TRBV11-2	CASSPVAGGGTDTQYF
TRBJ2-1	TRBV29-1	CSVPRGGRNNEQFF
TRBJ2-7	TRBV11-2	CASSLDLGALEQYF
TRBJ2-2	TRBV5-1	CASNPDIGELFF
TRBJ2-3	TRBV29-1	CSAEGGSDTQYF
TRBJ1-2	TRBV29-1	CSVQGAGGYAF
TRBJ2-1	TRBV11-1	CASSSTGGMGNEQFF
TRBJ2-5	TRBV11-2	CANSIPRDSPKETQYF
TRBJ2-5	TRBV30	CARSLRSQETQYF
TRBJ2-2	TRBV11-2	CASSLVLNTRELFF
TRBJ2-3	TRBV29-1	CSVAPNESTDTQYF
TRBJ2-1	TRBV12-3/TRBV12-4	CASSPRAFEQQFF
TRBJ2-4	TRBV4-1	CASSLGTSNIQYF
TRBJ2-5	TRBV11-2	CASVGLGKTQYF
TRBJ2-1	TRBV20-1	CSAREGSGSSYNEQFF
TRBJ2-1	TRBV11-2	CASSLDLGLAGYNEQFF
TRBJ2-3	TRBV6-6	CASSPIGGNGGTQYF
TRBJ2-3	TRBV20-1	CSVPGGTGGRRYTDTQYF
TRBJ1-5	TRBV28	CASSLYRGSSNQPQHF
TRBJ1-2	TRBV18	CASSPAGTAGNYGYTF
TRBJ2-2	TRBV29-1	CSVEAGYTGELFF
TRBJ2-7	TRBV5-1	CASSSSGLSYEQYF
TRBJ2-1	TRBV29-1	CSADGGAYEQFF
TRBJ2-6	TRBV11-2	CASSSGANVLTF
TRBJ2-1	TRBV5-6	CASSWSPGQGTNEQFF
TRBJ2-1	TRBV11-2	CASSSSPRSTLAGNNEQFF
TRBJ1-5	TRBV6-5	CASSYSWQLNQPQHF
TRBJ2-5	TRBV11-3	CASSSPLGGRETQYF
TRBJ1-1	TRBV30	CAWGEGQGALFMNTEAFF
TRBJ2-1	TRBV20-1	CSARLEGRYNEQFF
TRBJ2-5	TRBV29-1	CSVEGLAGERGSFETRYF
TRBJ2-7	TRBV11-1	CASSPTRCSYEQHF
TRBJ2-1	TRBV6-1	CDSSEGGSGKNKQFF
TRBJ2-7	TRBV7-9	CASSQVGTTYEQNF
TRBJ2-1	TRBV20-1	CSAEEAGGPNEQFF
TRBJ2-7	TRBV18	CASSPPSGLGEQYF
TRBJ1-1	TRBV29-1	CSVRVQSMNTEAFF
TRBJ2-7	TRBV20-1	CSASEGLAGNEQYF